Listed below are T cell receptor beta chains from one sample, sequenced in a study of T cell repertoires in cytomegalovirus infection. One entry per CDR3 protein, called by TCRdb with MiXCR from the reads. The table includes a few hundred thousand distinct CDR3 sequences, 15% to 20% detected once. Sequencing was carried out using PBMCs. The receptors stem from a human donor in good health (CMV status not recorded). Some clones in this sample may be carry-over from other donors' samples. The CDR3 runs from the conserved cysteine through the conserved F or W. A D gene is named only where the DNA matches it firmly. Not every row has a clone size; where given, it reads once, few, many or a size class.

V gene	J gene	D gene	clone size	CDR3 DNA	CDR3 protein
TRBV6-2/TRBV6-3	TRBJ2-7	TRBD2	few	TGTGCCAGCGGTAGCGGGGGTTACGAGCAGTACTTC	CASGSGGYEQYF
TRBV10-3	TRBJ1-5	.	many	TGTGCCTCCCACGGGCAGGGGAGGGATAGCAATCAGCCCCAGCATTTT	CASHGQGRDSNQPQHF
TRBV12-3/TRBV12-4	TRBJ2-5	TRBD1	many	TGTGCCAGCAGTTTCCGCACTCCCGGGACAGGGGAGACCCAGTACTTC	CASSFRTPGTGETQYF
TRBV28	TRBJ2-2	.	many	TGTGCCAGCAGTTTATTTGCAGTGGGGGAAAACACCGGGGAGCTGTTTTTT	CASSLFAVGENTGELFF
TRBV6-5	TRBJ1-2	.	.	TGTGCCAGCAGTTACTCGAGGGGCAGGGGCGATGGCTACACCTTC	CASSYSRGRGDGYTF
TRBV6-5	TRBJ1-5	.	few	TGTGCCAGCAGTTACGGACGGGGGCAGCCCCAGCATTTT	CASSYGRGQPQHF
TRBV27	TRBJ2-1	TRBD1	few	TGTGCCAGCAGACTAAGCGGACAGGGTGAGCAGTTCTTC	CASRLSGQGEQFF
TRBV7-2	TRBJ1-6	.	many	TGTGCCAGCAACTCAGACGAGAATTCACCCCTCCACTTT	CASNSDENSPLHF
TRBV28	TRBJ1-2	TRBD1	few	TGTGCCAGCAGTTTGGGACAGGGGAATGGCTACACCTTC	CASSLGQGNGYTF
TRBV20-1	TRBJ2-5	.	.	TGCAGTGCTAGGCAAGACAGTGACCAAGAGACCCAGTACTTC	CSARQDSDQETQYF
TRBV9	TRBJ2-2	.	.	TGTGCCAGCAGCGTCAGGGTATCCGGGGAGCTGTTTTTT	CASSVRVSGELFF
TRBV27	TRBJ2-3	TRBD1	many	TGTGCCAGCAGATTAGGAGACAGGGCCAGCACAGATACGCAGTATTTT	CASRLGDRASTDTQYF
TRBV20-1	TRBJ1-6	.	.	TGCAGTGCTAGACCCCAGGCAGGGTTGCACACCCCCCTCCACTTT	CSARPQAGLHTPLHF
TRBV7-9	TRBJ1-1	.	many	TGTGCCAGCAGCGGAGGACAGTTGAACACTGAAGCTTTCTTT	CASSGGQLNTEAFF
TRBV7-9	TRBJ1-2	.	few	TGTGCCAGCAGCTTTTCCCCTTCGGGGCCCGATAACTATGGCTACACCTTC	CASSFSPSGPDNYGYTF
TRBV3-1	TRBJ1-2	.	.	TGTGCCAGCAGCCAAGGAGGGAGTGACTATGGCTACACCTTC	CASSQGGSDYGYTF
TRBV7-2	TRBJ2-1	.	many	TGTGCCAGCAGCTTAGTATCGGGTAGCCCCGGGTCTGAGCAGTTCTTC	CASSLVSGSPGSEQFF
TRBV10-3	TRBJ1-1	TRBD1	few	TGTGCCATCAGCCCCGGGACAGGGAGCCCGGGGAACACTGAAGCTTTCTTT	CAISPGTGSPGNTEAFF
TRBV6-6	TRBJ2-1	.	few	TGTGCCAGCAGTTACTCGGACGAAGAGCAGTTCTTC	CASSYSDEEQFF
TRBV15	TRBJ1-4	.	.	TGTGCCACCAGCAGAGATATGTCAGAGGAACTGTTTTTT	CATSRDMSEELFF
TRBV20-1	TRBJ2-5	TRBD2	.	TGCAGTGCTAGTTCTTCGGCGGGGGTGCAAGAGACCCAGTACTTC	CSASSSAGVQETQYF
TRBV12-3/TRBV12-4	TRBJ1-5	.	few	TGTGCCAGCAGTTTATTCAGTAGCAATCAGCCCCAGCATTTT	CASSLFSSNQPQHF
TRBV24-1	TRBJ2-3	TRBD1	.	TGTGCCACCAGTGATTTGAGGACAGGTGGCGATACGCAGTATTTT	CATSDLRTGGDTQYF
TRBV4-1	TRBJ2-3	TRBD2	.	TGCGCCAGCAGCCAAGAGCGGGGGGGTGGGGCAGATACGCAGTATTTT	CASSQERGGGADTQYF
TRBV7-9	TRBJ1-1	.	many	TGTGCCAGCGGCCCCGCGGGATACATGAACACTGAAGCTTTCTTT	CASGPAGYMNTEAFF
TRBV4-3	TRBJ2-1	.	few	TGCGCCAGCAGCCACGGACATTACAATGAGCAGTTCTTC	CASSHGHYNEQFF
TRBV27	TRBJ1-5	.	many	TGTGCCAGCAGTGCATTACAGGCAGGGCCCCAGCATTTT	CASSALQAGPQHF
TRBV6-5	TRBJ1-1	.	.	TGTGCCAGCAGTTACTGGGGGACGGGGGACACTGAAGCTTTCTTT	CASSYWGTGDTEAFF
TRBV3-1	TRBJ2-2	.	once	TGTGCCAGCAGCCAAGGCTGGAGCACCGGGGAGCTGTTTTTT	CASSQGWSTGELFF
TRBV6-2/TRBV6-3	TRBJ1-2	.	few	TGTGCCAGCACTGAGAAGGGCTATGGCTACACCTTC	CASTEKGYGYTF
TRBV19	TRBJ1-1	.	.	TGTGCCAGGATAGCCCCCCTAAAGGCAGACTTCACTGAAGCTTTCTTT	CARIAPLKADFTEAFF
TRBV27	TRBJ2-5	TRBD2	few	TGTGCCAGCAGTTTCCTAGCGGGGGGGCTGATTACGTCTCGGGAGACCCAGTACTTC	CASSFLAGGLITSRETQYF
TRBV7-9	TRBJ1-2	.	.	TGTGCTAGCAGCTTCGGGGAATGGGGCTACACCTTC	CASSFGEWGYTF
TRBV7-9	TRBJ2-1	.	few	TGTGCCAGCAGCTTAGATGATGAGCAGTTCTTC	CASSLDDEQFF
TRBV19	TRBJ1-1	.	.	TGTGCCAGTAGTATGATTTACGGGCGGTACACTGAAGCTTTCTTT	CASSMIYGRYTEAFF
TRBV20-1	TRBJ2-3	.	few	TGCAGTGCTAGAGAGGGGATCACCCGCGATACGCAGTATTTT	CSAREGITRDTQYF
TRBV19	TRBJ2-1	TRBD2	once	TGTGCCAGTACGGGGATAGCGGGGGGTCTCTACAATGAGCAGTTCTTC	CASTGIAGGLYNEQFF
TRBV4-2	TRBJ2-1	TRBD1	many	TGTGCCAGCAGCCAAGACCGGACAGGGGTCTACAATGAGCAGTTCTTC	CASSQDRTGVYNEQFF
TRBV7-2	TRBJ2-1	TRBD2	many	TGTGCCACCAAGAGCCCGGGACTAGTGGGCCCCGATGAGCAGTTCTTC	CATKSPGLVGPDEQFF
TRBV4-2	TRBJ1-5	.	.	TGTGCCAGCAGCCAAGAATTAAGGACCCATCAGCCCCAGCATTTT	CASSQELRTHQPQHF
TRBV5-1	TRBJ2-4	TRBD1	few	TGCGCCAGCAGCTTAGGGACAGGGGAGAACATTCAGTACTTC	CASSLGTGENIQYF
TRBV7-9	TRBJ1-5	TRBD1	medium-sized	TGTGCCAGCAGCTTGGGACAGGGAGGGCAGCCCCAGCATTTT	CASSLGQGGQPQHF
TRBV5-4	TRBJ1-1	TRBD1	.	TGTGCCAGCAGCCAGGGACAGATCACTGAAGCTTTCTTT	CASSQGQITEAFF
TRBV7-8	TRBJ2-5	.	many	TGTGCCAGCAGCTTAGCTCGAGCGGTGGAGACCCAGTACTTC	CASSLARAVETQYF
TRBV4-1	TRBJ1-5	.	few	TGCGCCAGCAGCCAAGGCTGGGGAACCGGGATGGATCAGCCCCAGCATTTT	CASSQGWGTGMDQPQHF
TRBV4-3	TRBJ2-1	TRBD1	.	TGCGCCAGCAGCAGGGACAGGGCCTACAATGAGCAGTTCTTC	CASSRDRAYNEQFF
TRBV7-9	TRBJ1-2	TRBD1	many	TGTGCCAGCAGCCTACAGGGGGACGGCTACACCTTC	CASSLQGDGYTF
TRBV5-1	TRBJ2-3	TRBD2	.	TGCGCCAGCAGCCCTGGGACTAGCGTACCTAGCACAGATACGCAGTATTTT	CASSPGTSVPSTDTQYF
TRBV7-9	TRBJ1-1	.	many	TGTGCCAGCAGCTTAGCGCTTGGGGCTCCTGAAGCTTTCTTT	CASSLALGAPEAFF
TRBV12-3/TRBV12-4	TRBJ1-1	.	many	TGTGCCAGCAGGTATGCAGACACTGAAGCTTTCTTT	CASRYADTEAFF
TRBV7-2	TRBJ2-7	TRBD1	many	TGTGCCAGCAGCTGGACAGGGGGCCGGGAGCAGTACTTC	CASSWTGGREQYF